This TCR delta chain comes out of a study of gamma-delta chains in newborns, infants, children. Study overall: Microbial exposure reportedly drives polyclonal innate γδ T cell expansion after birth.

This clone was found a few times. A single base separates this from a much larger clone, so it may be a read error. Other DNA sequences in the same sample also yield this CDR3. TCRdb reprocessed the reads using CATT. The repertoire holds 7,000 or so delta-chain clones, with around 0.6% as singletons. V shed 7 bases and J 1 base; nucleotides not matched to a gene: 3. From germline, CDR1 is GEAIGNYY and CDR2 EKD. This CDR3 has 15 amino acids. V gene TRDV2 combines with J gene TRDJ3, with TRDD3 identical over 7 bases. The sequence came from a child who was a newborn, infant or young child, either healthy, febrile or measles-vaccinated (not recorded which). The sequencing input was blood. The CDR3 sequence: CACDWGSWDTRQMFF. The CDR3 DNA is TGTGCCTGCGACTGGGGATCCTGGGACACCCGACAGATGTTTTTC.